Listed here are 17 T cell receptor beta chains from one sample, sequenced in a study of a mutant IDH1 vaccine in newly diagnosed glioma. This sample's time point: week 35, safety follow-up. Each dose delivered 300 ug of mutant IDH1 20-mer peptide subcutaneously with imiquimod. TCRdb's table, derived via immunoSEQ multiplex PCR, lists solely in-frame clones and lacks some. Among about 68,000 clones listed, approximately 88% were seen once. For these TCRs, the target antigens are not known. The sample consisted of PBMCs, taken from a glioma patient whose treatment included an IDH1 peptide vaccine. The source is a man between 18 and 35 years old with glioma.

This chain uses TRBV18 with TRBJ1-4, with D perhaps TRBD1 (5 bases). Germline assignment: CDR1 KGHSH and CDR2 LQKENI. Trimming cost V 0 bases and J 4 bases, with 15 bases left between them. This CDR3 has 17 residues. In DNA, the CDR3 is TGTGCCAGCTCACCACCGAGAAGCGGGACGGGTAATGAAAAACTGTTTTTT. It specifies CASSPPRSGTGNEKLFF. Drawing the rest from reference TRBV18 and TRBJ1-4, the complete variable domain is NAGVMQNPRHLVRRRGQEARLRCSPMKGHSHVYWYRQLPEEGLKFMVYLQKENIIDESGMPKERFSAEFPKEGPSILRIQQVVRGDSAAYFCASSPPRSGTGNEKLFFGSGTQLSVL.

The chain couples TRBV30 to TRBJ2-7, with 12 nucleotides matching TRBD2. Germline assignment: CDR1 GTSNPN and CDR2 SVGIG (reference sequence). The CDR3 has 15 amino acids. With 2 bases clipped from V and 6 bases from J, the junction kept 8 bases outside the gene matches. The CDR3 nucleotides read TGTGCCTGGAGTAGATCCGGGACTAGCGGGCTCGAGCAGTACTTC. Translation: CAWSRSGTSGLEQYF.

The J gene is TRBJ1-5, the V gene TRBV5-5; no clear D gene. The V gene lost 0 bases and the J gene lost 3 bases, with 7 bases spanning the gap. Germline values: CDR1 SGHKS, CDR2 YYEKEE (reference sequence). The CDR3 contains 14 residues. CDR3 sequence reads: CASSLETFNQPQHF. CDR3 nucleotides: TGTGCCAGCAGCTTGGAAACCTTCAATCAGCCCCAGCATTTT.

The chain joins TRBV28 to TRBJ1-2, with 9 bases identical to TRBD1. The CDR3 has 13 residues. V lost 6 bases to trimming and J lost 5 bases; unmatched junction nucleotides: 4. CDR1 and CDR2 from the germline V gene are MDHEN and SYDVKM. The CDR3 reads CASSTGQGYGYTF. The CDR3 nucleotides read TGTGCCAGCAGCACGGGACAGGGATATGGCTACACCTTC.

V usage is TRBV7-9 and J usage is TRBJ2-2; possible D gene TRBD2, 6 bases. V was trimmed by 2 bases and J by 4 bases, leaving 8 bases between them. The germline V gene has CDR1 SEHNR and CDR2 FQNEAQ (reference sequence). The CDR3 consists of 14 residues. The CDR3 region has the DNA TGTGCCAGCAGCTTAATCGGGGGCACCGGGGAGCTGTTTTTT. Protein product: CASSLIGGTGELFF.

The J gene is TRBJ1-1, the V gene TRBV6-5; 8 nucleotides line up with TRBD1. This CDR3 has 15 amino acids. J was trimmed by 0 bases and V by 7 bases; bases with no gene match: 7. Germline CDR1 reads MNHEY; CDR2 reads SVGAGI. CDR3 sequence reads: CASISQGAMNTEAFF. In nucleotides, the CDR3 is TGTGCCAGCATTTCGCAGGGGGCGATGAACACTGAAGCTTTCTTT.

The V call is TRBV30, the J call TRBJ1-2; D uncertain. Germline V gene data show CDR1 as GTSNPN and CDR2 as SVGIG (reference sequence). The V end was cut by 0 bases, the J end by 5 bases, with 10 bases between. CDR3 size: 13 residues. CDR3 residues: CAWSVTGEYGYTF. For the CDR3, the DNA is TGTGCCTGGAGTGTAACTGGCGAGTATGGCTACACCTTC.

The V call is TRBV7-9, the J call TRBJ2-5; TRBD1 or TRBD2 may be the D gene (5 bases each). The CDR3 is made up of 15 amino acids. CDR1 SEHNR and CDR2 FQNEAQ come from the germline V gene (reference sequence). Trimming left V 2 bases short and J 2 bases short, with 12 bases between. CDR3 residues: CASSLPGGSQETQYF. As DNA, the CDR3 is TGTGCCAGCAGCTTACCTGGGGGATCGCAAGAGACCCAGTACTTC.

The chain links TRBV27 to TRBJ2-7; 10 positions match TRBD2. After removal of 0 bases from V and 1 base from J, the junction contained 3 bases not matched to a gene. This CDR3 is built from 16 residues. Per the germline V gene, CDR1 is MNHEY and CDR2 is SMNVEV (reference sequence). The CDR3 here is CASSLSQTSGSYEQYF. The CDR3 DNA follows: TGTGCCAGCAGTTTATCCCAGACTAGCGGGTCCTACGAGCAGTACTTC.

The chain joins TRBV4-3 to TRBJ1-4; possible D gene TRBD1, 5 bases. Germline loops: CDR1 LGHNA, CDR2 YSLEER. The CDR3 covers 17 residues. V gave up 0 bases and J gave up 2 bases, with 13 bases separating them. CDR3 residues: CASSQDLGVWTNEKLFF. DNA of the CDR3: TGCGCCAGCAGCCAAGATCTGGGGGTGTGGACTAATGAAAAACTGTTTTTT.

This chain joins TRBV14 and TRBJ1-2; no clear D. Germline CDR1 and CDR2: SGHDN and FVKESK. This CDR3 contains 13 residues. V was cut by 1 base and J by 5 bases, with 8 bases left in between. For the CDR3, the DNA is TGTGCCAGCAGCCAAGCATACTCGTATGGCTACACCTTC. It yields the protein CASSQAYSYGYTF. The variable domain in full, with the rest retrieved from reference TRBV14 and TRBJ1-2, is EAGVTQFPSHSVIEKGQTVTLRCDPISGHDNLYWYRRVMGKEIKFLLHFVKESKQDESGMPNNRFLAERTGGTYSTLKVQPAELEDSGVYFCASSQAYSYGYTFGSGTRLTVV.

The V gene is TRBV15, the J gene TRBJ1-2, with D possibly TRBD1 on 5 matching bases. The CDR3 has 15 amino acids. Germline V gene sequence: CDR1 LNHNV, CDR2 YYDKDF (reference sequence). V was clipped by 0 bases and J by 1 base, with 9 bases between them. DNA of the CDR3: TGTGCCACCAGCAGAGACAGGGAGTTTAACTATGGCTACACCTTC. Residues: CATSRDREFNYGYTF.

This CDR3 reads CAWTKRQGPLTLHF. DNA for the CDR3: TGTGCCTGGACTAAGAGACAGGGTCCTCTGACCCTCCACTTT. The chain recombines TRBV30 with TRBJ1-6, with 7 bases that match TRBD1. The CDR3 is 14 residues long. V lost 4 bases, J lost 14 bases, and 14 bases stayed unmatched. The germline gives CDR1 GTSNPN, CDR2 SVGIG (reference sequence).

The chain has TRBV7-9 and TRBJ1-2, with 8 positions matching TRBD1. The V segment lost 1 base and the J segment 7 bases; nucleotides outside the gene matches: 8. In germline, CDR1 is SEHNR, CDR2 FQNEAQ (reference sequence). CDR3 length equals 15 residues. The CDR3: CASSLGQGARSGYTF. The CDR3 DNA follows: TGTGCCAGCAGCTTAGGTCAGGGGGCGCGGAGTGGCTACACCTTC.

This chain uses TRBV19 with TRBJ2-3, with 15 bases lining up with TRBD2. The CDR3 contains 15 residues. The J segment lost 9 bases and the V segment lost 5 bases, leaving 6 bases of the junction unmatched. Germline V gene lookup returns CDR1 LNHDA and CDR2 SQIVND (reference sequence). The CDR3 bases are TGTGCCAGTAGTGCCCGGACTAGCGGGGGGGCCACGCAGTATTTT. It is translated as CASSARTSGGATQYF.

The rearrangement joins TRBV6-6 to TRBJ2-1, with D possibly matching TRBD2 (6 bases). This CDR3 has 15 residues. Trimming removed 2 bases at V and 7 bases at J, with 15 bases between. The germline gives CDR1 MNHNY, CDR2 SVGAGI (reference sequence). In nucleotides, the CDR3 is TGTGCCAGCAGTTACGGCGGGATATATCGGAATGAGCAGTTCTTC. Its translation is CASSYGGIYRNEQFF.

In nucleotides, the CDR3 is TGTGCCAGCAGTTTATCGGAGGGACACGAGCAGTACTTC. This gives the protein CASSLSEGHEQYF. This sequence joins TRBV27 and TRBJ2-7, with a tentative D call TRBD2 (6 bases). The V gene's germline CDR1 is MNHEY and CDR2 SMNVEV (reference sequence). The V gene lost 0 bases and the J gene lost 5 bases, with 8 bases spanning the gap. The CDR3 has 13 residues.